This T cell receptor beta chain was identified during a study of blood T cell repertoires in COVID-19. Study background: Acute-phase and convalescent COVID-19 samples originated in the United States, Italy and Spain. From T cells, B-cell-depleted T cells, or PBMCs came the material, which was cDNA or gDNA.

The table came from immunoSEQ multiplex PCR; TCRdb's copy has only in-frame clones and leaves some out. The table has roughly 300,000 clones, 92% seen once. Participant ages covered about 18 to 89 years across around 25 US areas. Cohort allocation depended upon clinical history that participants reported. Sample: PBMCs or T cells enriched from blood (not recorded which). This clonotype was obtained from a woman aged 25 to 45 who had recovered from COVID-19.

CDR3 DNA: TGTGCCAGCAGCCTGAGGGAGGCGAGCACAGATACGCAGTATTTT. Its protein product is CASSLREASTDTQYF. The J gene is TRBJ2-3, the V gene TRBV5-4, with a tentative D call TRBD2 (6 bases). The CDR3 has 15 amino acids. Trimming took off 4 bases at V and 0 bases at J, with 12 bases between the two ends. CDR1 and CDR2 from the germline V gene are SGHNT and YYREEE (reference sequence).